This passage covers 25 T cell receptor beta chains from one sample sequenced in a study of blood T cell repertoires in COVID-19. Measured with immunoSEQ multiplex PCR; TCRdb has only the in-frame clones, and not every one. The table records hundreds of thousands of clones, just over 85% of them present only once. Sequenced material: PBMCs or T cells enriched from blood (not recorded which). These receptors originate from a man in his forties or fifties who had recovered from COVID-19.

Remarks on this clone: At one boundary the junction diverges from the germline segment, which might be a read error. The chain recombines TRBV5-4 with TRBJ2-3, with 13 bases lining up with TRBD2. Germline loops: CDR1 SGHNT, CDR2 YYREEE (reference sequence). The CDR3 consists of 16 residues. The CDR3 reads CASSQGLAGPWGTQYF. CDR3 nucleotide sequence: TGTGCTAGCAGCCAGGGACTAGCGGGGCCCTGGGGTACGCAGTATTTT.

The chain couples TRBV28 to TRBJ2-7, with TRBD2 identical over 9 bases. This CDR3 region has 14 residues. The germline V gene encodes CDR1 MDHEN and CDR2 SYDVKM. After removal of 6 bases from V and 0 bases from J, the junction contained 3 bases not matched to a gene. This CDR3 is CASRHSGSSYEQYF. DNA for the CDR3: TGTGCCAGCAGGCATAGCGGGAGCTCCTACGAGCAGTACTTC.

The V and J genes are TRBV20-1 and TRBJ2-3; the D is unclear. The CDR3 consists of 11 residues. Germline V gives CDR1 DFQATT, CDR2 SNEGSKA (reference sequence). V dropped 2 bases and J dropped 4 bases, with 4 bases sitting between them. CDR3 bases: TGCAGTGCTAGACGTGCAGATACGCAGTATTTT. It translates to CSARRADTQYF.

The chain has TRBV5-1 and TRBJ2-1, with a possible D match to TRBD2 (6 bases). From germline, CDR1 is SGHRS and CDR2 YFSETQ. This CDR3 has 17 residues. V lost 3 bases and J 9 bases, leaving 25 bases between the germline ends. CDR3 sequence: CASSSGTVPRRQGEQFF. As DNA, the CDR3 is TGCGCCAGCAGCTCCGGGACTGTCCCTCGGAGGCAGGGTGAGCAGTTCTTC.

This chain links TRBV19 with TRBJ2-5; TRBD2 agrees at 13 bases. The CDR3 covers 14 residues. V was clipped by 5 bases and J by 4 bases; unmatched bases: 1. The germline V gene encodes CDR1 LNHDA and CDR2 SQIVND (reference sequence). The CDR3 DNA sequence: TGTGCCAGTAGTCGGACTAGCGGGAGAGAGACCCAGTACTTC. Its translation is CASSRTSGRETQYF.

The chain carries TRBV5-8 and TRBJ1-5; TRBD1 agrees at 10 bases. The V segment lost 4 bases and the J segment 6 bases; nucleotides outside the gene matches: 10. Germline V gene lookup returns CDR1 SGHTS and CDR2 YDEGEE. CDR3 size: 16 residues. CDR3 sequence reads: CASSTDRGLVRQPQHF. CDR3 nucleotides: TGTGCCAGCAGCACGGACAGGGGGTTGGTTCGTCAGCCCCAGCATTTT.

This rearrangement joins TRBV5-6 to TRBJ1-2; 10 bases match TRBD1. CDR3 size: 13 residues. V was clipped by 4 bases and J by 7 bases; unmatched bases: 4. Germline V gives CDR1 SGHDT, CDR2 YYEEEE. CDR3 coding DNA: TGTGCCAGCAGCCGGGACAGGGGTTTTGGCTACACCTTC. Translated, it gives CASSRDRGFGYTF.

The chain has TRBV2 and TRBJ2-7, with 9 bases matching TRBD2. CDR1 and CDR2 from the germline V gene are SNHLY and FYNNEI. This CDR3 contains 14 residues. Losses at the gene ends were 4 bases for V and 9 bases for J; bases not matched to a gene: 10. CDR3 in DNA: TGTGCCAGCAGTGCGGGACTAGCTAGGAAATGGCAGTACTTC. It is translated as CASSAGLARKWQYF.

The chain uses TRBV30 and TRBJ1-1, with 7 bases fitting TRBD1. The CDR3 totals 14 residues. In germline, CDR1 is GTSNPN, CDR2 SVGIG (reference sequence). J was trimmed by 0 bases and V by 2 bases; bases with no gene match: 3. The CDR3 loop is CAWSRDRMNTEAFF. The CDR3 DNA sequence: TGTGCCTGGAGTCGGGACAGAATGAACACTGAAGCTTTCTTT.

In nucleotides, the CDR3 is TGTGCCAGCAGCTTAGACCTTGGACTAGTCCCAGATACGCAGTATTTT. As protein: CASSLDLGLVPDTQYF. The chain joins TRBV7-2 to TRBJ2-3; 7 bases are shared with TRBD2. Germline CDR1 reads SGHTA; CDR2 reads FQGNSA. J lost 4 bases, V lost 1 base, and 8 bases had no gene match. This CDR3 has 16 residues.

The rearrangement links TRBV6-5 to TRBJ1-6; D remains ambiguous. This CDR3 is built from 13 residues. V gave up 6 bases and J gave up 8 bases, with 11 bases separating them. Germline V gene lookup returns CDR1 MNHEY and CDR2 SVGAGI. The CDR3 DNA is TGTGCCAGCAGCCGGGAGGAGGATTCACCCCTCCACTTT. Its translation: CASSREEDSPLHF.

This clone appeared a single time. V is TRBV7-6 and J is TRBJ2-5; TRBD2 aligns across 8 bases. The CDR3 covers 15 residues. V shed 0 bases and J 3 bases; nucleotides not matched to a gene: 3. Germline CDR1 and CDR2: SGHVS and FNYEAQ. CDR3 nucleotide sequence: TGTGCCAGCAGCTTAGCTACAGCGGGGGAAGAGACCCAGTACTTC. Its protein is CASSLATAGEETQYF.

The rearrangement uses TRBV7-2 and TRBJ1-1; no clear D. V was shortened by 1 base and J by 4 bases, with 13 bases between the two germline ends. Germline values: CDR1 SGHTA, CDR2 FQGNSA. The CDR3 spans 15 residues. CDR3: CASSLEVRPATEAFF. DNA of the CDR3: TGTGCCAGCAGCTTAGAAGTGAGGCCGGCCACTGAAGCTTTCTTT.

This chain joins TRBV5-8 and TRBJ2-7; D may be TRBD1 (5 bases). In germline, CDR1 is SGHTS, CDR2 YDEGEE. Between the trimmed V and J ends, which lost 0 bases and 6 bases, there was a span of 13 bases. CDR3 length: 14 residues. CDR3 protein: CASSLARAGPEQYF. Here the CDR3 DNA reads TGTGCCAGCAGCTTGGCCCGGGCAGGGCCCGAGCAGTACTTC.

This clone was picked up a small number of times. The J gene is TRBJ1-5, the V gene TRBV18; 9 bases line up with TRBD1. There are 16 residues in the CDR3. The V gene's germline CDR1 is KGHSH and CDR2 LQKENI. V was clipped by 4 bases and J by 7 bases; unmatched bases: 11. The CDR3 loop reads CASSLTGGVAGQPQHF. CDR3 nucleotide sequence: TGTGCCAGCTCACTGACAGGGGGGGTTGCCGGCCAGCCCCAGCATTTT. Drawing the rest from reference TRBV18 and TRBJ1-5, the complete variable domain is NAGVMQNPRHLVRRRGQEARLRCSPMKGHSHVYWYRQLPEEGLKFMVYLQKENIIDESGMPKERFSAEFPKEGPSILRIQQVVRGDSAAYFCASSLTGGVAGQPQHFGDGTRLSIL.

The chain recombines TRBV5-4 with TRBJ1-1; 7 bases agree with TRBD1. CDR3 length: 15 amino acids. With 4 bases clipped from V and 0 bases from J, the junction kept 6 bases outside the gene matches. Germline CDR1 SGHNT, CDR2 YYREEE (reference sequence). For the CDR3, the DNA is TGTGCCAGCAGCCCTGGACAGGTTTTGAACACTGAAGCTTTCTTT. It translates to CASSPGQVLNTEAFF.

The V gene is TRBV30, the J gene TRBJ1-1, with D possibly TRBD1 on 6 matching bases. Trimming left V 8 bases short and J 0 bases short, with 10 bases between. The CDR3 extends over 12 amino acids. Germline lookup yields CDR1 GTSNPN and CDR2 SVGIG (reference sequence). Written as DNA, the CDR3 is TGTGCCAGTGACAGGTTGAACACTGAAGCTTTCTTT. Residues: CASDRLNTEAFF.

In its sample, this clone was seen a few times. The chain employs TRBV7-2 and TRBJ1-5; 8 bases fit TRBD1. Germline CDR1 reads SGHTA; CDR2 reads FQGNSA. This CDR3 has 14 residues. V lost 4 bases and J lost 8; bases outside the gene matches: 7. The CDR3 nucleotides are TGTGCCAGCAGCTCCAGACAGGGGCGAGAGCCCCAGCATTTT. Its protein is CASSSRQGREPQHF.

This sequence joins TRBV4-2 and TRBJ2-7; D perhaps matches TRBD2 (6 bases). The CDR3 is 15 amino acids. The ends were cut back, 3 bases at V and 2 bases at J, with 14 bases in the middle. Germline-derived CDR1 and CDR2 are LGHNA and YNFKEQ. The CDR3 protein is CASSHFGGLAYEQYF. CDR3 nucleotide sequence: TGTGCCAGCAGCCACTTCGGGGGACTCGCCTACGAGCAGTACTTC.

This clone showed up just once. The V gene is TRBV15, the J gene TRBJ2-1, with 8 bases matching TRBD2. Looked up from germline, CDR1 is LNHNV and CDR2 is YYDKDF (reference sequence). V trimming: 2 bases; J trimming: 9 bases; junction bases outside the gene matches: 9. CDR3 length: 15 amino acids. CDR3 in amino acids: CATSRRSGRSGEQFF. In nucleotides, the CDR3 is TGTGCCACCAGCAGACGCAGCGGGAGATCCGGTGAGCAGTTCTTC.

This rearrangement joins TRBV5-1 to TRBJ2-5; D is undetermined. Trimming pared 0 bases from V and 5 bases from J, leaving 11 bases between. This CDR3 contains 14 residues. CDR1 is SGHRS and CDR2 is YFSETQ in the germline V gene. Here the CDR3 DNA reads TGCGCCAGCAGCTTGGCCGTGGAGTTGGAGACCCAGTACTTC. Its translation: CASSLAVELETQYF.

This rearrangement joins TRBV10-3 to TRBJ1-1; TRBD1 is a possible D gene (6 bases). The ends were cut back, 3 bases at V and 5 bases at J, with 10 bases in the middle. Germline V gives CDR1 ENHRY, CDR2 SYGVKD. The CDR3 runs to 13 residues. CDR3 region: CAISDYRATEAFF. The CDR3 DNA is TGTGCCATCAGTGATTACAGGGCAACTGAAGCTTTCTTT.

The chain recombines TRBV23-1 with TRBJ2-5; 7 bases are shared with TRBD1. TRBV23-1 is labeled an ORF, and its function is uncertain. Trimming took 2 bases from V and 0 from J; bases not matched to a gene: 3. The CDR3 is made up of 15 amino acids. CDR3 in DNA: TGCGCCAGCAGTCAACGAGGGACAGACCAAGAGACCCAGTACTTC. Its translation is CASSQRGTDQETQYF.

The chain carries TRBV19 and TRBJ1-2, with 9 bases identical to TRBD1. CDR3 length equals 12 residues. Germline values: CDR1 LNHDA, CDR2 SQIVND (reference sequence). V shed 9 bases and J 4 bases; nucleotides not matched to a gene: 3. The CDR3 DNA follows: TGTGCCAGCACAGGGGGCGGCTATGGCTACACCTTC. This encodes CASTGGGYGYTF.

This sequence joins TRBV2 and TRBJ2-2, with TRBD1 matching 10 bases. V was clipped by 5 bases and J by 3 bases; unmatched bases: 3. This CDR3 has 15 residues. Germline V gene data show CDR1 as SNHLY and CDR2 as FYNNEI. The CDR3 DNA is TGTGCCAGCAGTTCGGGACAGGGGCACACCGGGGAGCTGTTTTTT. Translating gives CASSSGQGHTGELFF.